Shown below are 5 T cell receptor beta chains from a single sample sequenced in a study of human T cells and chemical hapten exposure. Documented time point: patch test 3, about 24 weeks after DPC sensitization. Treatment denoted: therapeutic diphenylcyclopropenone sensitization with weekly scalp DPC. MiXCR, applied by TCRdb to the RACE reads, yields one record per CDR3 protein. The sample shows under 200,000 distinct CDR3 sequences, around a quarter of them seen only once. Sequenced material: whole blood, taken in connection with sensitization to the hapten diphenylcyclopropenone (DPC). Receptors originate from a woman younger than 30 with alopecia areata. Some clones in this sample may be carry-over from other donors' samples.

This chain links TRBV28 with TRBJ2-3; 7 nucleotides line up with TRBD1. The CDR3 totals 17 residues. Looked up from germline, CDR1 is MDHEN and CDR2 is SYDVKM. The junction had 11 bases not matched to a gene; V was cut back by 2 bases and J by 3 bases. This CDR3 reads CASSLSSTYRGTDTQYF. In DNA form, the CDR3 reads TGTGCCAGCAGTTTAAGTTCTACGTACAGGGGTACAGATACGCAGTATTTT.

This clonotype was detected only a few times. The chain carries TRBV6-5 and TRBJ2-1; no clear D gene. V was trimmed by 2 bases and J by 6 bases, leaving 8 bases between them. This CDR3 contains 13 residues. CDR1 MNHEY and CDR2 SVGAGI come from the germline V gene. CDR3 protein: CASSYGQANEQFF. CDR3 nucleotide sequence: TGTGCCAGCAGTTACGGGCAGGCCAATGAGCAGTTCTTC.

The V and J genes are TRBV29-1 and TRBJ2-5; D is undetermined. Germline assignment: CDR1 SQVTM and CDR2 ANQGSEA. The CDR3 runs to 11 residues. Trimming stripped 6 bases from V and 4 bases from J, with 9 bases between. The chain's CDR3 is CSVKPRETQYF. As DNA, the CDR3 is TGCAGCGTCAAGCCTCGAGAGACCCAGTACTTC.

The chain links TRBV21-1 to TRBJ2-6. TRBV21-1 is noted as a pseudogene. The CDR3 sequence is 15 residues long. In nucleotides, the CDR3 is TGTGCCAGCGGCAGGGGTCCCTCTGGGGCCAACGTCCTGACTTTC. Protein: CASGRGPSGANVLTF.

This clonotype came up a few times. The chain uses TRBV27 and TRBJ1-2; maybe TRBD1 (5 bases). The germline gives CDR1 MNHEY, CDR2 SMNVEV (reference sequence). The V end lost 5 bases, the J end lost 8 bases, and 18 bases lay between the germline ends. The CDR3 spans 14 residues. CDR3 protein: CASSRTGTPKGYTF. The DNA of the CDR3 is TGTGCCAGCAGTCGGACCGGGACCCCCAAAGGCTACACCTTC.